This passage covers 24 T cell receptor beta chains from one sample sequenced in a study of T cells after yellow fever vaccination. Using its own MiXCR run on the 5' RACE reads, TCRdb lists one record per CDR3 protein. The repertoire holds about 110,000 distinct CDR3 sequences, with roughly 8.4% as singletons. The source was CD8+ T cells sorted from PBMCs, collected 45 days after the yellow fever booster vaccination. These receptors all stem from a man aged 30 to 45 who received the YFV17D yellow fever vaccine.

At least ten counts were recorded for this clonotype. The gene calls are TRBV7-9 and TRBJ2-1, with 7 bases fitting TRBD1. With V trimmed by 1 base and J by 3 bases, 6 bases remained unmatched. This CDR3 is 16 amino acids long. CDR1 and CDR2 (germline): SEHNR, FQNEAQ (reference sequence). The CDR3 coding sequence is TGTGCCAGCAGCTTAGGACCCCCAGGGGGCTACAATGAGCAGTTCTTC. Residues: CASSLGPPGGYNEQFF. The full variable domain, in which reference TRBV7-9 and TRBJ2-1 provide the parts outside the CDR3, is DTGVSQNPRHKITKRGQNVTFRCDPISEHNRLYWYRQTLGQGPEFLTYFQNEAQLEKSRLLSDRFSAERPKGSFSTLEIQRTEQGDSAMYLCASSLGPPGGYNEQFFGPGTRLTVL.

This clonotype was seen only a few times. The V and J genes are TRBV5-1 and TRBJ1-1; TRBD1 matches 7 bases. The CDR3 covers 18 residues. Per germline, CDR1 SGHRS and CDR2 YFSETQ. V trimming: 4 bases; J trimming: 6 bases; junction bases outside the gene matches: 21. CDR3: CASSGPVTGPTPSAEAFF. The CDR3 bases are TGCGCCAGCAGCGGACCCGTGACAGGGCCCACCCCATCGGCTGAAGCTTTCTTT. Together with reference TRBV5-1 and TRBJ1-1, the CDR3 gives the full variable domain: KAGVTQTPRYLIKTRGQQVTLSCSPISGHRSVSWYQQTPGQGLQFLFEYFSETQRNKGNFPGRFSGRQFSNSRSEMNVSTLELGDSALYLCASSGPVTGPTPSAEAFFGQGTRLTVV.

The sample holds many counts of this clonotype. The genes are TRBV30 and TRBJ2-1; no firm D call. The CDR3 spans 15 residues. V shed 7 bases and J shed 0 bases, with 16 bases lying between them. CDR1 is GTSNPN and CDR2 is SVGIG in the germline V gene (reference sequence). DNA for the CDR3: TGTGCCTCAAGCAAAGGAGTTGGCTCCTACAATGAGCAGTTCTTC. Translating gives CASSKGVGSYNEQFF.

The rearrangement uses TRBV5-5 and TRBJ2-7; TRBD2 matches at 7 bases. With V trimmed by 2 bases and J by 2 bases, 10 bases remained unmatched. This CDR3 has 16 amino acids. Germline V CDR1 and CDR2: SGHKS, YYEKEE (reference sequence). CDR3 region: CASSFEWQGLTYEQYF. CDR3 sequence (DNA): TGTGCCAGCAGCTTTGAGTGGCAGGGACTAACCTACGAGCAGTACTTC.

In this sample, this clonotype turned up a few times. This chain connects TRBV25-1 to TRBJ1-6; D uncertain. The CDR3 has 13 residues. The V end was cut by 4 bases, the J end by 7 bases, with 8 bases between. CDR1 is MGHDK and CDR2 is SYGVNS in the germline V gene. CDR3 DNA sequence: TGTGCCAGCAGTGGCTCACAGAATTCACCCCTCCACTTT. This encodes CASSGSQNSPLHF.

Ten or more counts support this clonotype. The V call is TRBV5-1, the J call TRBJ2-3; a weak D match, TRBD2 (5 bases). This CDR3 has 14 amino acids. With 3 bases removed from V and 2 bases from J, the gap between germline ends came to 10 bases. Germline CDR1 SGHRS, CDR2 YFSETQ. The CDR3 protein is CASSSDSPTDTQYF. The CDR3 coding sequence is TGCGCCAGCAGCTCGGACTCGCCCACAGATACGCAGTATTTT.

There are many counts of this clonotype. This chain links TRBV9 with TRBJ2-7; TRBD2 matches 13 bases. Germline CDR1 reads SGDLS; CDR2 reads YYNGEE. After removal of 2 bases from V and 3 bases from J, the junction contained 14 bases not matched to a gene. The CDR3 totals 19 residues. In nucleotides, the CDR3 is TGTGCCAGCAGCGTCGGAAATCCGGGACTAGCGGGAAGCAACTACGAGCAGTACTTC. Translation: CASSVGNPGLAGSNYEQYF. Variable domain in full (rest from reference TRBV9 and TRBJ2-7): DSGVTQTPKHLITATGQRVTLRCSPRSGDLSVYWYQQSLDQGLQFLIQYYNGEERAKGNILERFSAQQFPDLHSELNLSSLELGDSALYFCASSVGNPGLAGSNYEQYFGPGTRLTVT.

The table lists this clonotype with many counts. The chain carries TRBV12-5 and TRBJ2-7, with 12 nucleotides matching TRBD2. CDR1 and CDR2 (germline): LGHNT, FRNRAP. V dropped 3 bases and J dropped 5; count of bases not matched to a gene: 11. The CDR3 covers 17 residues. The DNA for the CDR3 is TGTGCTAGTGGTTTTATCCCTTCGACTAGCGGGAGAGACGAGCAGTACTTC. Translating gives CASGFIPSTSGRDEQYF.

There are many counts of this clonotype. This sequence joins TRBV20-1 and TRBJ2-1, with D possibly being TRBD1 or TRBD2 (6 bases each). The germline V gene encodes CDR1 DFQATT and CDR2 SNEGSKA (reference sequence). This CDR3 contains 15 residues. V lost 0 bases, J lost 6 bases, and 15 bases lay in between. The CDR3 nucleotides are TGCAGTGCTAGAGATTTAGGGGGGCTGGGCAATGAGCAGTTCTTC. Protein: CSARDLGGLGNEQFF.

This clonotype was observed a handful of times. The CDR3 DNA sequence: TGTGCCAGCAGCTTAGATCTGGGGGGCCTCTATGGCTACACCTTC. This encodes CASSLDLGGLYGYTF. V gene TRBV11-2 combines with J gene TRBJ1-2; D perhaps matches TRBD1 (6 bases). Germline CDR1 and CDR2: SGHAT and FQNNGV. The CDR3 has 15 amino acids. Trimming pared 0 bases from V and 4 bases from J, leaving 12 bases between.

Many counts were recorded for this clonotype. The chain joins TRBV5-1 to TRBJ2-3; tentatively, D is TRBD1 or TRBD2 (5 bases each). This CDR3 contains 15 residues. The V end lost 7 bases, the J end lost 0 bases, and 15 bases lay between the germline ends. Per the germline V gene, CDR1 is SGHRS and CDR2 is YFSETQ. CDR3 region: CASSGRVTSTDTQYF. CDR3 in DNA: TGCGCCAGCTCAGGGCGGGTCACTAGCACAGATACGCAGTATTTT.

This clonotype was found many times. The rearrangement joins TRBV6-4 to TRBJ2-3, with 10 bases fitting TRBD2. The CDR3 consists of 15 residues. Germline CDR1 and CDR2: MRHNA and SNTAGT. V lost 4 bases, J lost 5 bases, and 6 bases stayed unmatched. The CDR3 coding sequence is TGTGCCAGCAGTGCAGCTAGCGGGAGTGAAGATACGCAGTATTTT. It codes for CASSAASGSEDTQYF.

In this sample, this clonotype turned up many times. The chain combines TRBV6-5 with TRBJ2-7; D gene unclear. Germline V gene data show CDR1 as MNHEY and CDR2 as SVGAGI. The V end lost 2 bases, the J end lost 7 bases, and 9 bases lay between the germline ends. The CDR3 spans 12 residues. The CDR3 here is CASSYGPREQYF. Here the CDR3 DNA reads TGTGCCAGCAGTTACGGTCCCCGGGAGCAGTACTTC.

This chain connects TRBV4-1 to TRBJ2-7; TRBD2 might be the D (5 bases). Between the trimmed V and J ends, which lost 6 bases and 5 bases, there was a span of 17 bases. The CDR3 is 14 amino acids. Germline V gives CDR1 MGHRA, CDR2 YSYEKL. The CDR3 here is CASSHTPAGDEQYF. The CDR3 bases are TGCGCCAGCAGTCATACTCCGGCCGGGGACGAGCAGTACTTC.

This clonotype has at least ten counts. CDR3 coding DNA: TGTGCCAGCGGCGGTGGGAGCACAGATACGCAGTATTTT. Translated, it gives CASGGGSTDTQYF. The V call is TRBV7-9, the J call TRBJ2-3, with D unresolved. The CDR3 runs to 13 residues. Trimming cost V 8 bases and J 0 bases, with 9 bases left between them. Looked up from germline, CDR1 is SEHNR and CDR2 is FQNEAQ (reference sequence).

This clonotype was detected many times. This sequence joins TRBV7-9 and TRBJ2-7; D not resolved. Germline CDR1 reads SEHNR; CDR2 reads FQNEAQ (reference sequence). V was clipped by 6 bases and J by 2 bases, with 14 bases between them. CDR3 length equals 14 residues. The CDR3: CASSGARLPYEQYF. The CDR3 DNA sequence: TGTGCCAGCAGTGGAGCACGCTTACCCTACGAGCAGTACTTC. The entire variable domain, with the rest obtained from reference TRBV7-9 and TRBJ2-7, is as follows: DTGVSQNPRHKITKRGQNVTFRCDPISEHNRLYWYRQTLGQGPEFLTYFQNEAQLEKSRLLSDRFSAERPKGSFSTLEIQRTEQGDSAMYLCASSGARLPYEQYFGPGTRLTVT.

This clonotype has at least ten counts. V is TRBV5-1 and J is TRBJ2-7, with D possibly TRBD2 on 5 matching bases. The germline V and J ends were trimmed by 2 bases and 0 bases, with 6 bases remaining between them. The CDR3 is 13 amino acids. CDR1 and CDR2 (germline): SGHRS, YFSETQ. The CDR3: CASSFGISYEQYF. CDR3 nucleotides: TGCGCCAGCAGCTTCGGGATCTCCTACGAGCAGTACTTC.

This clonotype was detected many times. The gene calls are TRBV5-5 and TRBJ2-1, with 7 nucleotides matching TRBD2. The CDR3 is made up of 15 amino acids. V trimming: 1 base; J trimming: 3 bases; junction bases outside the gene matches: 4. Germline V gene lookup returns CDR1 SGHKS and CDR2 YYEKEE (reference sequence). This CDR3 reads CASSLLAVLYNEQFF. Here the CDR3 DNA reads TGTGCCAGCAGCTTGCTAGCGGTTCTCTACAATGAGCAGTTCTTC. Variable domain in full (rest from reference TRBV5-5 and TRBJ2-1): DAGVTQSPTHLIKTRGQQVTLRCSPISGHKSVSWYQQVLGQGPQFIFQYYEKEERGRGNFPDRFSARQFPNYSSELNVNALLLGDSALYLCASSLLAVLYNEQFFGPGTRLTVL.

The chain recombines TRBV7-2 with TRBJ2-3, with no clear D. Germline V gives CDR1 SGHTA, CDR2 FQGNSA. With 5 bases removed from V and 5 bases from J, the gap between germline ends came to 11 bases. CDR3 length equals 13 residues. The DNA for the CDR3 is TGTGCCAGCAGCCTCAAGGTCGTAGATACGCAGTATTTT. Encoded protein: CASSLKVVDTQYF.

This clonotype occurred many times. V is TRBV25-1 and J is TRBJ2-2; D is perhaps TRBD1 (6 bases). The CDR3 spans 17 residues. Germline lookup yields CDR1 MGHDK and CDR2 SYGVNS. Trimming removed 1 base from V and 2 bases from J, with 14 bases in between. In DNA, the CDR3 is TGTGCCAGCAGTGAATGGAAGGTGGACAGAAACACCGGGGAGCTGTTTTTT. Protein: CASSEWKVDRNTGELFF.

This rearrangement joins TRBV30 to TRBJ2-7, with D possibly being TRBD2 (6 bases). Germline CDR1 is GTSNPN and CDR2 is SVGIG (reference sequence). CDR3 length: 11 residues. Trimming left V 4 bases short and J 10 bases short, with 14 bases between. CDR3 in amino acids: CAWNSGEPQYF. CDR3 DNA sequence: TGTGCCTGGAATTCGGGAGAGCCACAGTACTTC.

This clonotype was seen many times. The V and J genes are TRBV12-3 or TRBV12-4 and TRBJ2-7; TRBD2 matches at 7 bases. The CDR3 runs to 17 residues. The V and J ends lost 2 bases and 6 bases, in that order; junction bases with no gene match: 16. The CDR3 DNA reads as TGTGCCAGCAGTTTACCCTCCGGAGGGAGGGCCTCTCTCGAGCAGTACTTC. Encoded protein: CASSLPSGGRASLEQYF.

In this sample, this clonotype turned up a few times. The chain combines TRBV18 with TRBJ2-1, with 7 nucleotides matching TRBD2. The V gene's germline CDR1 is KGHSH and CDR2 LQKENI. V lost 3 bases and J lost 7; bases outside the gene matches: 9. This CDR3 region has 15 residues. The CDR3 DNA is TGTGCCAGCTCACCTAGTGCCGGGGGGATGAATGAGCAGTTCTTC. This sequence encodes CASSPSAGGMNEQFF.

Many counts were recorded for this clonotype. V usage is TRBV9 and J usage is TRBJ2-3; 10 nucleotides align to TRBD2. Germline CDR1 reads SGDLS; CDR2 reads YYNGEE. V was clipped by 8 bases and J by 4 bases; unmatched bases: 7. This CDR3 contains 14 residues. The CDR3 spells CASSSSGSADTQYF. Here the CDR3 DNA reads TGTGCCAGTTCCTCTAGCGGGAGTGCAGATACGCAGTATTTT. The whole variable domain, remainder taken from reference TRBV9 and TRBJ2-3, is DSGVTQTPKHLITATGQRVTLRCSPRSGDLSVYWYQQSLDQGLQFLIQYYNGEERAKGNILERFSAQQFPDLHSELNLSSLELGDSALYFCASSSSGSADTQYFGPGTRLTVL.